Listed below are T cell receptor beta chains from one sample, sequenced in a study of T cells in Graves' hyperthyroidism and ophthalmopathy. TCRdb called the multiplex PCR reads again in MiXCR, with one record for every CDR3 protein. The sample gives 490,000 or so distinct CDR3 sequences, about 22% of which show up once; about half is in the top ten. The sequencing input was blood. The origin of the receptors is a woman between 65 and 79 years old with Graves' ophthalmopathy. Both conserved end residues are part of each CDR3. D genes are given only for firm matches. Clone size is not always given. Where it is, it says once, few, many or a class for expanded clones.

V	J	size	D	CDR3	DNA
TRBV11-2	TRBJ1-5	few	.	CASSLDENQPQHF	TGTGCCAGCAGCTTAGATGAGAATCAGCCCCAGCATTTT
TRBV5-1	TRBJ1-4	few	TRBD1	CASSIDRGSQEKLFF	TGCGCCAGCAGCATAGACAGGGGGTCACAGGAAAAACTGTTTTTT
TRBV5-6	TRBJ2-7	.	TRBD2	CASSLPGLASYKQYF	TGTGCCAGCAGCTTGCCGGGACTAGCCTCCTACAAGCAGTACTTC
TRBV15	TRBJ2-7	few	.	CATSRGRRAYEQYF	TGTGCCACCAGCAGAGGTCGGAGGGCCTACGAGCAGTACTTC
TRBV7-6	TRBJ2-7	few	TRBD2	CASRMREGSYEQYF	TGTGCCAGCAGAATGAGGGAGGGGTCCTACGAGCAGTACTTC
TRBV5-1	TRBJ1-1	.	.	CASSLTGARGEAFF	TGCGCCAGCAGCTTGACGGGGGCTAGGGGTGAAGCTTTCTTT
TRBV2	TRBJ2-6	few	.	CASSNTAIGANVLTF	TGTGCCAGCAGTAATACTGCCATCGGGGCCAACGTCCTGACTTTC
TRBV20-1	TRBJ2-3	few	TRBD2	CSALTSGDATDTQYF	TGCAGTGCACTTACTAGCGGGGACGCCACAGATACGCAGTATTTT
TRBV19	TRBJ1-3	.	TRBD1	CASREGTAGNTIYF	TGTGCCAGTCGGGAGGGGACAGCTGGAAACACCATATATTTT
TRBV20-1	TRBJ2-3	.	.	CSATSNPFGDTQYF	TGCAGTGCTACCTCCAACCCTTTCGGGGATACGCAGTATTTT
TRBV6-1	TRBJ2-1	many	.	CASSDLGGTSEQFF	TGTGCCAGCAGTGACTTGGGCGGGACAAGTGAGCAGTTCTTC
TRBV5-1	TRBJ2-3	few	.	CASSHRDGSTDTQYF	TGCGCCAGCAGCCACAGGGACGGAAGCACAGATACGCAGTATTTT
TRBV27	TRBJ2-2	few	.	CASSYRDTYTGELFF	TGTGCCAGCAGTTATCGGGACACCTACACCGGGGAGCTGTTTTTT
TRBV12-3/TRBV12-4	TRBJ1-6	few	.	CASSSPVGHPNSPLHF	TGTGCCAGCAGTTCCCCAGTCGGACACCCTAATTCACCCCTCCACTTT
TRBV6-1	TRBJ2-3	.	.	CASRATDTQYF	TGTGCCAGCAGGGCAACAGATACGCAGTATTTT
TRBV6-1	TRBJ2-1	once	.	CASRNPLGVNEQFF	TGTGCCAGCAGGAACCCCCTGGGAGTGAATGAGCAGTTCTTC
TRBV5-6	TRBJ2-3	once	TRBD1	CASSWGTGSTDTQYF	TGTGCCAGCAGCTGGGGGACAGGCTCCACAGATACGCAGTATTTT
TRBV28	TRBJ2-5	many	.	CASSRWSGGKYF	TGTGCCAGCAGTCGTTGGTCTGGTGGAAAGTACTTC
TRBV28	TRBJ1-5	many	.	CASSLSRAPNQPQHF	TGTGCCAGCAGTTTATCTCGGGCGCCGAATCAGCCCCAGCATTTT
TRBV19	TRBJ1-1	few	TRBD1	CASTIRTGGTEAFF	TGTGCCAGTACCATTCGGACAGGGGGTACTGAAGCTTTCTTT
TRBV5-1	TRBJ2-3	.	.	CASSLEGGAGDTQYF	TGCGCCAGCAGCTTGGAGGGGGGCGCGGGAGATACGCAGTATTTT
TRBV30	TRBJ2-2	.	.	CAWGPGAGELFF	TGTGCCTGGGGGCCAGGGGCCGGGGAGCTGTTTTTT
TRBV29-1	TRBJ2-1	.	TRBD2	CSATGLAGVFSEQFF	TGCAGCGCTACGGGACTAGCGGGAGTGTTCAGTGAGCAGTTCTTC
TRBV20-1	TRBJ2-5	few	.	CSAGVRAPQRETQYF	TGCAGTGCTGGCGTCCGGGCCCCACAGCGGGAGACCCAGTACTTC
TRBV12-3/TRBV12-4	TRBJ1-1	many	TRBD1	CASNRAGDRANTEAFF	TGTGCCAGCAATCGGGCCGGGGACAGGGCGAACACTGAAGCTTTCTTT
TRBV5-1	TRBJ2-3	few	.	CASRDYGGPNTDTQYF	TGCGCCAGCAGGGATTACGGGGGCCCGAACACAGATACGCAGTATTTT
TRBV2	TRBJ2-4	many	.	CASSGASPILLAKNIQYF	TGTGCCAGCAGTGGGGCGAGTCCGATCCTTCTAGCCAAAAACATTCAGTACTTC
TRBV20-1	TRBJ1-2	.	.	CSARPGEANYGYTF	TGCAGTGCTAGACCAGGGGAAGCAAACTATGGCTACACCTTC
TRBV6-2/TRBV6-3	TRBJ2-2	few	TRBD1	CASSTGVSTGELFF	TGTGCCAGCTCAACAGGGGTGAGCACCGGGGAGCTGTTTTTT